Reported below is one T cell receptor (beta chain). The CDR3 runs 14 residues. The V end lost 6 bases, the J end lost 0 bases, and 8 bases lay between the germline ends. Germline CDR1 WNHNN, CDR2 SYGVQD (reference sequence). These data belong to a study of technical replicates of blood from several donors. Libraries were prepared by immunoSEQ multiplex PCR; TCRdb keeps only in-frame clonotypes and omits some of them. The sample records about 50,000 clones, roughly 95% being singletons. The clonotype was recovered from a human donor in good health. Sequencing was performed on T cells isolated from PBMCs. The chain has TRBV10-1 and TRBJ2-2; D is possibly TRBD1 (5 bases). The DNA for the CDR3 is TGCGCCAGCAGAGAACAGGCGAACACCGGGGAGCTGTTTTTT. This gives the protein CASREQANTGELFF.